Each of the 20 T cell receptor beta chains below was sequenced from the same sample in a study of blood T cell repertoires in COVID-19. Sequenced by immunoSEQ multiplex PCR; TCRdb stores in-frame clones only, minus some. The data hold roughly 140,000 clones, with over 75% observed a single time. Sequenced material: peripheral blood. The origin of the receptors is a woman in her sixties or seventies with active COVID-19.

This rearrangement joins TRBV28 to TRBJ1-5; D gene unclear. V was clipped by 2 bases and J by 1 base, with 15 bases between them. This CDR3 is 17 amino acids long. CDR1 MDHEN and CDR2 SYDVKM come from the germline V gene. The CDR3: CASSLQVWYQSNQPQHF. The CDR3 bases are TGTGCCAGCAGTTTACAGGTTTGGTATCAAAGCAATCAGCCCCAGCATTTT.

The chain couples TRBV28 to TRBJ2-7; TRBD1 aligns across 12 bases. Germline values: CDR1 MDHEN, CDR2 SYDVKM. The CDR3 consists of 13 residues. The CDR3 nucleotides are TGTGTTTCGACGGGACAGGGGGCTTACGAGCAGTACTTC. Translated: CVSTGQGAYEQYF.

The gene calls are TRBV24-1 and TRBJ1-5, with TRBD1 matching 7 bases. This CDR3 comprises 14 residues. Germline values: CDR1 KGHDR, CDR2 SFDVKD. V shed 7 bases and J 3 bases; nucleotides not matched to a gene: 5. CDR3 DNA: TGTGCCACCAGCTCGACAGGGTACAATCAGCCCCAGCATTTT. Encoded protein: CATSSTGYNQPQHF.

This chain links TRBV9 with TRBJ1-2; no clear D. The CDR3 is 12 amino acids. V was clipped by 3 bases and J by 0 bases, with 3 bases between them. Germline values: CDR1 SGDLS, CDR2 YYNGEE. CDR3 region: CASSATNYGYTF. The CDR3 region has the DNA TGTGCCAGCAGCGCAACTAACTATGGCTACACCTTC.

This chain links TRBV14 with TRBJ2-1; TRBD2 might be the D (6 bases). Trimming pared 4 bases from V and 4 bases from J, leaving 11 bases between. The germline V gene encodes CDR1 SGHDN and CDR2 FVKESK. This CDR3 has 14 amino acids. The CDR3 reads CASSRRDFYNEQFF. The CDR3 DNA sequence: TGTGCCAGCAGCCGAAGGGACTTTTACAATGAGCAGTTCTTC.

The chain recombines TRBV30 with TRBJ2-1, with 12 positions matching TRBD1. CDR1 is GTSNPN, CDR2 SVGIG, per germline (reference sequence). V dropped 6 bases and J dropped 7; count of bases not matched to a gene: 10. The CDR3 totals 15 residues. CDR3 sequence: CACPFRDRGRNEQFF. The CDR3 DNA follows: TGTGCCTGTCCATTCCGGGACAGGGGGCGTAATGAGCAGTTCTTC.

The chain employs TRBV5-4 and TRBJ2-7, with D possibly TRBD1 on 6 matching bases. Per germline, CDR1 SGHNT and CDR2 YYREEE (reference sequence). Trimming took 5 bases from V and 3 from J, leaving 15 bases between them. The CDR3 consists of 14 residues. The CDR3 is CASSSWTDLYEQYF. CDR3 in DNA: TGTGCCAGCAGTTCTTGGACAGACCTCTACGAGCAGTACTTC.

This clone appeared once. The rearrangement joins TRBV7-8 to TRBJ2-7; D is perhaps TRBD2 (5 bases). This CDR3 comprises 14 residues. Trimming removed 2 bases from V and 3 bases from J, with 11 bases in between. Germline V gene sequence: CDR1 SGHVS, CDR2 FQNEAQ. CDR3 nucleotide sequence: TGTGCCAGCAGCTTATCCTTAGCGTACTACGAGCAGTACTTC. This encodes CASSLSLAYYEQYF.

The genes are TRBV7-2 and TRBJ1-1, with 8 nucleotides matching TRBD1. Trimming at V came to 4 bases and at J to 1 base, leaving 8 bases not matched to a gene. This CDR3 is 16 amino acids long. CDR1 and CDR2 from the germline V gene are SGHTA and FQGNSA. CDR3 DNA: TGTGCCAGCAGCTCCCGGACAGGGCTGCGGAACACTGAAGCTTTCTTT. Translation: CASSSRTGLRNTEAFF. Together with reference TRBV7-2 and TRBJ1-1, the CDR3 gives the full variable domain: GAGVSQSPSNKVTEKGKDVELRCDPISGHTALYWYRQSLGQGLEFLIYFQGNSAPDKSGLPSDRFSAERTGGSVSTLTIQRTQQEDSAVYLCASSSRTGLRNTEAFFGQGTRLTVV.

This clone was recorded once. This sequence joins TRBV7-6 and TRBJ2-3; 11 bases line up with TRBD2. Germline-derived CDR1 and CDR2 are SGHVS and FNYEAQ. This CDR3 region has 20 residues. V was clipped by 5 bases and J by 4 bases; unmatched bases: 20. In DNA, the CDR3 is TGTGCCAGCAGCCCACAAAGGCCGGGACTAGCGGTACTTTTTGCAGATACGCAGTATTTT. Translated: CASSPQRPGLAVLFADTQYF.

This chain connects TRBV28 to TRBJ2-7; perhaps TRBD2 as D (5 bases). In germline, CDR1 is MDHEN, CDR2 SYDVKM. V lost 5 bases and J lost 4, with 30 bases in between. The CDR3 is 19 residues long. For the CDR3, the DNA is TGTGCCAGCAGTACTCTGTACGGGAACCACTCAAATCGGGGATACGAGCAGTACTTC. It is translated as CASSTLYGNHSNRGYEQYF.

J is TRBJ2-5 and V is TRBV28; D unclear. Between the trimmed V and J ends, which lost 6 bases and 3 bases, there was a span of 14 bases. Looked up from germline, CDR1 is MDHEN and CDR2 is SYDVKM. The CDR3 sequence is 14 residues long. The CDR3 DNA reads TGTGCCAGCAGCCAAACGACACATAAAGAGACCCAGTACTTC. Protein product: CASSQTTHKETQYF.

V usage is TRBV30 and J usage is TRBJ2-5, with 11 bases matching TRBD2. After removal of 3 bases from V and 3 bases from J, the junction contained 6 bases not matched to a gene. The CDR3 totals 15 residues. The germline gives CDR1 GTSNPN, CDR2 SVGIG (reference sequence). This CDR3 is CAWRGTSGTKETQYF. CDR3 bases: TGTGCCTGGAGGGGGACTAGCGGTACAAAAGAGACCCAGTACTTC.

J is TRBJ2-6 and V is TRBV7-9, with 8 bases aligning to TRBD1. This CDR3 is built from 17 residues. The V and J ends lost 1 base and 0 bases, in that order; junction bases with no gene match: 2. The germline V gene has CDR1 SEHNR and CDR2 FQNEAQ (reference sequence). The DNA of the CDR3 is TGTGCCAGCAGCTTAGGGGACAGGAGCTCTGGGGCCAACGTCCTGACTTTC. Translation gives CASSLGDRSSGANVLTF.

This clone was observed once. This rearrangement joins TRBV3-1 (or the pseudogene TRBV3-2) to TRBJ2-1, with 7 nucleotides matching TRBD1. CDR1 is LGHDT, CDR2 YNNKEL, per germline (reference sequence). The CDR3 length is 14 residues. Germline trimming cut 10 bases from V and 0 bases from J; bases unmatched to any gene: 6. CDR3 DNA: TGTGCCACCACGCCAGGGGGCTCCTACAATGAGCAGTTCTTC. As protein: CATTPGGSYNEQFF.

The chain is built from TRBV5-6 and TRBJ2-7; 10 positions match TRBD1. The CDR3 runs to 14 residues. Germline V lookup: CDR1 SGHDT, CDR2 YYEEEE. The junction had 7 bases not matched to a gene; V was cut back by 4 bases and J by 6 bases. The CDR3 bases are TGTGCCAGCAGCCCCCGGGACAGGGGTCGCGAGCAGTACTTC. Translated: CASSPRDRGREQYF.

The rearrangement uses TRBV27 and TRBJ1-1; D call uncertain. This CDR3 comprises 17 residues. In germline, CDR1 is MNHEY, CDR2 SMNVEV (reference sequence). Trimming removed 0 bases at V and 1 base at J, with 15 bases between. Here the CDR3 reads CASSLSSQNPENTEAFF. DNA of the CDR3: TGTGCCAGCAGTTTATCGTCCCAGAACCCTGAGAACACTGAAGCTTTCTTT.

This chain connects TRBV5-1 to TRBJ2-7; weak D call: TRBD1 (5 bases). The CDR3 covers 16 residues. CDR1 and CDR2 (germline): SGHRS, YFSETQ. V shed 0 bases and J shed 0 bases, with 13 bases lying between them. This CDR3 reads CASSLEAGLLSYEQYF. CDR3 DNA: TGCGCCAGCAGCTTGGAAGCAGGGCTACTCTCCTACGAGCAGTACTTC.

The CDR3 region is CAWNRFGSYEQYF. The CDR3 nucleotides read TGTGCCTGGAATCGTTTCGGGAGCTACGAGCAGTACTTC. The chain uses TRBV30 and TRBJ2-7; D may be TRBD2 (6 bases). V was clipped by 4 bases and J by 3 bases, with 13 bases between them. Germline CDR1 GTSNPN, CDR2 SVGIG (reference sequence). The CDR3 is made up of 13 amino acids.

The chain joins TRBV6-5 to TRBJ1-1, with D perhaps TRBD1 (6 bases). Germline-derived CDR1 and CDR2 are MNHEY and SVGAGI. CDR3 length: 15 amino acids. The V and J ends lost 0 bases and 5 bases respectively, with 13 bases between them. The CDR3 DNA sequence: TGTGCCAGCAGTTACTCGAGAGGGGGTGTAACTGAAGCTTTCTTT. Its protein product is CASSYSRGGVTEAFF.